The 23 T cell receptor beta chains reported below all come from one sample, sequenced in a study of blood T cells in healthy people across ages. The second PCR ran roughly 6 to 11 cycles with a sample-barcoded 5' primer and J-beta primers. TCRdb fed the 5' RACE reads into MiXCR, producing one record per CDR3 protein. The sample lists some 1.7 million distinct CDR3 sequences, over 25% occurring once. The sequencing input was blood. The receptors derive from a woman under 40 in good health.

In this sample, this clonotype turned up a few times. The chain links TRBV20-1 to TRBJ1-1, with a weak D call TRBD1 (5 bases). The CDR3 sequence is 15 residues long. The germline gives CDR1 DFQATT, CDR2 SNEGSKA (reference sequence). V dropped 3 bases and J dropped 2 bases, with 16 bases sitting between them. In DNA, the CDR3 is TGCAGTGCTAGGGTAGGTGGGGCGAGAAACACTGAAGCTTTCTTT. Its protein product is CSARVGGARNTEAFF.

This sequence joins TRBV14 and TRBJ2-3, with D unresolved. Germline lookup yields CDR1 SGHDN and CDR2 FVKESK. The V end was cut by 5 bases, the J end by 6 bases, with 9 bases between. CDR3 length: 12 residues. This CDR3 is CASSNVGDTQYF. The CDR3 coding sequence is TGTGCCAGCAGCAATGTGGGGGATACGCAGTATTTT.

To note about this clonotype: A much larger clonotype is one base distant, so this may be a read error. The CDR3 coding sequence is TGTGCCAGCAGTTCCCAGGGACAGGGTAAAGAGACCCGGTACTTC. The encoded protein is CASSSQGQGKETRYF. V is TRBV28 and J is TRBJ2-5; TRBD1 matches 9 bases. CDR1 is MDHEN, CDR2 SYDVKM, per germline. CDR3 length: 15 residues.

For this clonotype: A much larger clone sits a single nucleotide away, making a read error possible. This rearrangement joins TRBV20-1 to TRBJ2-4; the D gene is possibly TRBD2 (6 bases). The J call is in doubt because the DNA end fits TRBJ2-5 better. Germline CDR1 and CDR2: DFQATT and SNEGSKA (reference sequence). This CDR3 region has 14 residues. DNA for the CDR3: TGCGGTGCTAGAGATGACGGGGGACAAGAGACCCAGTACTTC. This translates into CGARDDGGQETQYF.

The table lists this clonotype with many counts. The genes are TRBV5-1 and TRBJ2-7; TRBD2 agrees at 10 bases. CDR1 is SGHRS and CDR2 is YFSETQ in the germline V gene. The CDR3 is made up of 15 amino acids. J lost 4 bases, V lost 3 bases, and 7 bases had no gene match. For the CDR3, the DNA is TGCGCCAGCAGCTCCCCCGGGACTAGCGTATACGAGCAGTACTTC. It is translated as CASSSPGTSVYEQYF.

At least ten counts were recorded for this clonotype. The chain joins TRBV12-3 or TRBV12-4 to TRBJ2-7; TRBD1 matches 7 bases. J gave up 10 bases and V 6 bases, and 6 bases lay outside the gene matches. This CDR3 contains 11 residues. In DNA, the CDR3 is TGTGCCAGCAGAGACTCAGGGGGACAGTACTTC. As protein: CASRDSGGQYF.

The rearrangement joins TRBV5-1 to TRBJ2-1; no clear D gene. Germline lookup yields CDR1 SGHRS and CDR2 YFSETQ. This CDR3 has 15 amino acids. Trimming cost V 0 bases and J 9 bases, with 16 bases left between them. The CDR3 protein is CASSLGLFERGEQFF. DNA for the CDR3: TGCGCCAGCAGCTTGGGCCTATTCGAGAGAGGTGAGCAGTTCTTC. Full variable domain (missing parts from reference TRBV5-1 and TRBJ2-1): KAGVTQTPRYLIKTRGQQVTLSCSPISGHRSVSWYQQTPGQGLQFLFEYFSETQRNKGNFPGRFSGRQFSNSRSEMNVSTLELGDSALYLCASSLGLFERGEQFFGPGTRLTVL.

This clonotype occurred once. It may be a read error: a sequence one base away is much more abundant. This chain connects TRBV7-9 to TRBJ2-1; 7 bases align to TRBD1. The CDR3 covers 13 residues. CDR1 and CDR2 from the germline V gene are SEHNR and FQNEAQ (reference sequence). CDR3 bases: TGTGCCAGCAGCAGGGACAGCAACAATGACCAGTTCTTC. It encodes CASSRDSNNDQFF.

The chain recombines TRBV19 with TRBJ2-7; D could derive from TRBD1 or TRBD2 (5 bases each). This CDR3 contains 14 residues. Germline-derived CDR1 and CDR2 are LNHDA and SQIVND (reference sequence). V lost 3 bases and J 3 bases, leaving 12 bases between the germline ends. CDR3 sequence (DNA): TGTGCCAGTAGTATTGCCGGGACCCACTACGAGCAGTACTTC. This gives the protein CASSIAGTHYEQYF.

This rearrangement joins TRBV28 to TRBJ2-5; D remains unclear. Trimming took 6 bases from V and 7 from J, leaving 21 bases between them. The CDR3 totals 15 residues. Germline V CDR1 and CDR2: MDHEN, SYDVKM. CDR3 sequence reads: CASRAPSGGPGTQYF. The CDR3 nucleotides read TGTGCCAGCAGGGCACCATCGGGCGGTCCGGGGACCCAGTACTTC.

The gene calls are TRBV20-1 and TRBJ1-6, with TRBD1 matching 8 bases. Germline-derived CDR1 and CDR2 are DFQATT and SNEGSKA (reference sequence). V was clipped by 6 bases and J by 6 bases; unmatched bases: 4. CDR3 length equals 13 residues. The CDR3 DNA reads as TGCAGTGCCAAGGACAGGGTTAATTCACCCCTCCACTTT. This translates into CSAKDRVNSPLHF.

This clonotype turned up a few times. The V and J genes are TRBV5-5 and TRBJ2-2; 7 bases agree with TRBD2. Germline V gene lookup returns CDR1 SGHKS and CDR2 YYEKEE (reference sequence). This CDR3 comprises 15 residues. The V gene end was trimmed by 7 bases and the J gene end by 2 bases; junction bases not matched to a gene: 8. CDR3 in amino acids: CASLGLAGNTGELFF. The CDR3 nucleotides are TGTGCCAGCCTTGGCTTAGCGGGTAACACCGGGGAGCTGTTTTTT.

Worth noting for this clonotype: Mismatch with germline at one junction end may stem from a read error. As DNA, the CDR3 is TGTGCCAGCAGTAACGAATTAGATGGACGGGGGAACACTGAAGCTTTTTTT. This translates into CASSNELDGRGNTEAFF. The chain combines TRBV6-5 with TRBJ1-1; possibly TRBD1 for D (5 bases). The CDR3 extends over 17 amino acids. Germline lookup yields CDR1 MNHEY and CDR2 SVGAGI.

This clonotype showed up just a few times. V and J are TRBV6-1 and TRBJ1-4; D not resolved. The germline V gene has CDR1 MNHNS and CDR2 SASEGT. The CDR3 length is 14 residues. The V end was cut by 7 bases, the J end by 5 bases, with 14 bases between. The CDR3 is CASTLTVVNEKLFF. In DNA form, the CDR3 reads TGTGCCAGCACTTTGACTGTAGTCAATGAAAAACTGTTTTTT.

This clonotype was picked up a small number of times. The CDR3 nucleotides read TGTGCCAGCAGCGGCACAGGGATAAATTCACCCCTCCACTTT. It encodes CASSGTGINSPLHF. This chain connects TRBV21-1 to TRBJ1-6; TRBD1 is the table's D call, not checked against the DNA. TRBV21-1 counts as a pseudogene. The CDR3 contains 14 residues.

This clonotype was observed a few times. The V gene is TRBV29-1, the J gene TRBJ2-3, with D possibly being TRBD1 (6 bases). Germline V lookup: CDR1 SQVTM, CDR2 ANQGSEA. The CDR3 length is 14 residues. V lost 7 bases and J lost 7, with 21 bases in between. CDR3 protein: CSAEGGQGRYTQYF. CDR3 sequence (DNA): TGCAGCGCCGAGGGCGGCCAGGGGCGATATACGCAGTATTTT.

The rearrangement joins TRBV6-5 to TRBJ1-5; no clear D. Trimming took 6 bases from V and 9 from J, leaving 12 bases between them. Germline assignment: CDR1 MNHEY and CDR2 SVGAGI. The CDR3 has 12 residues. The CDR3 nucleotides are TGTGCCAGCAGACCGGGAGGAGGGCCCCAGCATTTT. This gives the protein CASRPGGGPQHF.

The chain uses TRBV7-3 and TRBJ2-3; D might be TRBD2 (6 bases). The V gene lost 1 base and the J gene lost 6 bases, with 17 bases spanning the gap. This CDR3 comprises 16 residues. The germline V gene has CDR1 SGHTA and CDR2 FQGTGA. The CDR3 sequence is CASSLISGGGADTQYF. The CDR3 DNA sequence: TGTGCCAGCAGCTTAATATCGGGCGGAGGGGCGGATACGCAGTATTTT.

The chain is built from TRBV7-9 and TRBJ2-3, with D unclear. V was trimmed by 0 bases and J by 8 bases, leaving 9 bases between them. From germline, CDR1 is SEHNR and CDR2 FQNEAQ (reference sequence). The CDR3 is 13 residues long. The CDR3 protein is CASSLALSLTQYF. The CDR3 DNA is TGTGCCAGCAGCTTAGCGCTATCGCTTACGCAGTATTTT.

With respect to this clonotype: A clone one base away is much larger, so this may be a read error. The chain links TRBV29-1 to TRBJ2-7; 9 bases map to TRBD1. The V gene end was trimmed by 7 bases and the J gene end by 3 bases; junction bases not matched to a gene: 7. The CDR3 has 13 amino acids. Germline V CDR1 and CDR2: SQVTM, ANQGSEA. The DNA of the CDR3 is TGCAGCGCCACGGACAGGGGACGCTACGAGCAGTACTTC. As protein: CSATDRGRYEQYF.

This chain uses TRBV6-6 with TRBJ2-1; TRBD2 is a possible D gene (7 bases). This CDR3 is built from 16 residues. Germline loops: CDR1 MNHNY, CDR2 SVGAGI (reference sequence). V was trimmed by 6 bases and J by 13 bases, leaving 28 bases between them. The CDR3 DNA reads TGTGCCAGCAGGCCCCGGGGGGCGGAAACCAAAAACATTCAGTTCTTC. This translates into CASRPRGAETKNIQFF.

This clonotype appeared a few times. The chain has TRBV20-1 and TRBJ2-3; D is uncertain. The V gene's germline CDR1 is DFQATT and CDR2 SNEGSKA (reference sequence). V shed 3 bases and J shed 4 bases, with 11 bases lying between them. The CDR3 has 13 amino acids. CDR3 nucleotides: TGCAGTGCTAGTGTAAGGGCCTCAGATACGCAGTATTTT. It encodes CSASVRASDTQYF.

The genes are TRBV20-1 and TRBJ2-5; unclear D gene. The J call may be wrong; the DNA end is better matched by TRBJ2-7. From germline, CDR1 is DFQATT and CDR2 SNEGSKA (reference sequence). The CDR3 is made up of 15 amino acids. The CDR3 nucleotides read TGCAGTGCCTCCACGGCACAGAGTTCCACTTACGAGCAGTACTTC. Amino acid sequence: CSASTAQSSTYEQYF.